The rows below give T cell receptor beta chains drawn from one sample of a study of T cell responses to AZD1222 COVID-19 vaccine. The data were produced by immunoSEQ multiplex PCR, yet TCRdb's version contains in-frame clones alone and is incomplete. The sample records roughly 140,000 clones, 93% being singletons. Material: peripheral blood, obtained on day 0 of AZD1222 vaccination. The receptors originated from an adult in good health. Both conserved end residues are part of each CDR3. Each record gives: V gene, clone size, D gene, J gene, CDR3 protein, CDR3 DNA. A D gene is named only where the DNA matches it firmly. Clone size is stated in some rows and not others, as once, few, many or a class when expanded.

TRBV23-1	NA	NA	TRBJ1-6	CAPRPVNRKAENNSPLHF	TGCGCCCCCCGCCCAGTCAATCGAAAGGCTGAAAATAATTCACCCCTCCACTTT
TRBV6-5	NA	NA	TRBJ1-6	CASSYSARNGGSPLHF	TGTGCCAGCAGTTACTCGGCAAGAAATGGTGGTTCACCCCTCCACTTT
TRBV6-5	NA	NA	TRBJ1-1	CASSYRGSQGLTEAFF	TGTGCCAGCAGTTACCGAGGGAGTCAGGGGTTGACTGAAGCTTTCTTT
TRBV19	NA	NA	TRBJ2-6	CASNHAASGANVLTF	TGTGCCAGCAACCACGCGGCCTCTGGGGCCAACGTCCTGACTTTC
TRBV5-1	NA	TRBD1	TRBJ2-7	CASSLVGTGAYEQYF	TGCGCCAGCAGCTTGGTAGGGACAGGGGCCTACGAGCAGTACTTC
TRBV11-3	NA	NA	TRBJ2-3	CASSTGTFLDTQYF	TGTGCCAGCAGCACCGGGACTTTTCTGGATACGCAGTATTTT
TRBV7-9	NA	TRBD1	TRBJ1-2	CASSFVEGAQDGYTF	TGTGCCAGCAGCTTTGTGGAGGGGGCGCAAGATGGCTACACCTTC
TRBV21-1	NA	NA	TRBJ2-1	CASSKGRAVGWIF	TGTGCCAGCAGCAAAGGTAGGGCAGTGGGTTGGATCTTC
TRBV15	NA	NA	TRBJ1-4	CATSTPGRGGEKLFF	TGTGCCACCAGCACCCCGGGGAGGGGAGGTGAAAAACTGTTTTTT
TRBV7-9	NA	NA	TRBJ1-1	CASSLDSLMNTEAFF	TGTGCCAGCAGCTTAGACAGCTTGATGAACACTGAAGCTTTCTTT
TRBV24-1	NA	TRBD2	TRBJ2-3	CATSDPGGGMDTQYF	TGTGCCACCAGTGACCCCGGCGGGGGGATGGATACGCAGTATTTT
TRBV5-6	NA	NA	TRBJ2-7	CASSLGMIQGGHEQYF	TGTGCCAGCAGCCTCGGTATGATACAGGGAGGACACGAGCAGTACTTC
TRBV10-3	NA	NA	TRBJ1-2	CAISDPQGIYGYTF	TGTGCCATCAGTGATCCACAGGGTATCTATGGCTACACCTTC
TRBV7-6	NA	TRBD1	TRBJ2-2	CASSWGQGVAPELFF	TGTGCCAGCAGCTGGGGACAGGGGGTGGCCCCGGAGCTGTTTTTT
TRBV7-9	few	NA	TRBJ2-3	CASSATSTDTQYF	TGTGCCAGCAGCGCGACTAGTACAGATACGCAGTATTTT
TRBV5-1	NA	TRBD1	TRBJ1-1	CASRWHRTGRGNTEAFF	TGCGCCAGCAGGTGGCATAGGACAGGCCGCGGGAACACTGAAGCTTTCTTT
TRBV7-3	medium-sized	TRBD2	TRBJ2-7	CASSLGSGGSYEQYF	TGTGCCAGCAGCTTAGGTAGCGGGGGGTCCTACGAGCAGTACTTC
TRBV5-1	NA	NA	TRBJ1-2	CASSLVGARGYTF	TGCGCCAGCAGCTTGGTTGGGGCTCGGGGCTACACCTTC
TRBV4-1	NA	TRBD1	TRBJ1-1	CASSPSTGTGMAFF	TGCGCCAGCAGCCCATCTACCGGGACAGGTATGGCTTTCTTT
TRBV15	many	NA	TRBJ1-1	CATSRRQGTAEAFF	TGTGCCACCAGCAGGCGCCAGGGAACCGCTGAAGCTTTCTTT
TRBV2	NA	NA	TRBJ1-1	CASSNPSAGVNTEAFF	TGTGCCAGCAGCAACCCCTCTGCGGGGGTGAACACTGAAGCTTTCTTT
TRBV27	NA	NA	TRBJ2-7	CASSSPYEQYF	TGTGCCAGCAGTTCCCCCTACGAGCAGTACTTC
TRBV7-2	NA	TRBD2	TRBJ2-1	CASSSGTLAGGSYNEQFF	TGTGCCAGCAGTTCCGGGACCCTAGCGGGAGGCTCCTACAATGAGCAGTTCTTC
TRBV30	NA	NA	TRBJ1-5	CAWSVQILSVQPQHF	TGTGCCTGGAGTGTACAGATACTTAGCGTTCAGCCCCAGCATTTT
TRBV7-8	NA	NA	TRBJ2-1	CASSFVRGNEQFF	TGTGCCAGCAGCTTCGTCAGGGGCAATGAGCAGTTCTTC
TRBV24-1	NA	TRBD1	TRBJ2-3	CATSESPGTGGGWRDTQYF	TGTGCCACCAGTGAGAGCCCCGGGACAGGGGGGGGATGGAGAGATACGCAGTATTTT
TRBV27	once	TRBD2	TRBJ2-1	CASSIGAGVLDEQFF	TGTGCCAGCTCTATCGGAGCGGGAGTATTGGATGAGCAGTTCTTC